The TCR beta chain under discussion was sequenced for a study of blood T cell repertoires in COVID-19. Study context: The United States, Italy and Spain supplied acute and convalescent COVID-19 samples. The analysed material was cDNA or gDNA that came from T cells, B-cell-depleted T cells, or PBMCs.

Authors' analysis steps: Researchers report that nucleated cell counts were estimated from reference gene primer amplification. The assay was immunoSEQ multiplex PCR, and TCRdb's table has in-frame clones only and misses some. The V and J calls and clone size are taken from that table; D and trimming were inferred from the DNA. The sample lists under 300,000 clones, approximately 87% occurring once. This clone was observed once. The specimen was peripheral blood. This TCR derives from a man aged 55 to 70 with acute or convalescent COVID-19.

In DNA form, the CDR3 reads TGTGCCTGGAGTGGAGCGGGAGCTACCGAGCAGTACTTC. It yields the protein CAWSGAGATEQYF. The genes are TRBV30 and TRBJ2-7; 8 nucleotides agree with TRBD2. Germline loops: CDR1 GTSNPN, CDR2 SVGIG (reference sequence). The CDR3 runs to 13 residues. V was pared by 1 base and J by 6 bases, with 5 bases of the junction left unmatched.